These 28 T cell receptor beta chains came from one sample sequenced in a study of T cell responses to AZD1222 COVID-19 vaccine. Profiling relied on immunoSEQ multiplex PCR, and the TCRdb table lists in-frame clones only, not all of them. The repertoire holds roughly 99,000 clones, with more than 80% as singletons. This material consisted of peripheral blood, taken on day 0 of AZD1222 vaccination. The receptor set was obtained from an adult in good health.

V usage is TRBV11-3 and J usage is TRBJ1-6; D gene unclear. Germline V gene lookup returns CDR1 SGHNT and CDR2 YENEEA. Trimming left V 5 bases short and J 8 bases short, with 13 bases between. There are 14 residues in the CDR3. This CDR3 reads CASSKSGRDSPLHF. CDR3 nucleotides: TGTGCCAGCAGCAAATCCGGACGGGATTCACCCCTCCACTTT.

The chain employs TRBV4-2 and TRBJ1-2; D uncertain. There are 14 residues in the CDR3. In germline, CDR1 is LGHNA, CDR2 YNFKEQ. Trimming left V 0 bases short and J 3 bases short, with 8 bases between. In DNA, the CDR3 is TGTGCCAGCAGCCAAGAAGGCAGGCACTATGGCTACACCTTC. Protein sequence: CASSQEGRHYGYTF.

Details on this clone: The same CDR3 also results from other DNA sequences found in this sample. The V gene is TRBV28, the J gene TRBJ1-3; unclear D gene. Germline values: CDR1 MDHEN, CDR2 SYDVKM. The CDR3 length is 14 residues. Deletions cut 3 bases from V and 2 bases from J, with 8 bases between. CDR3 region: CASSFGGTGNTIYF. The CDR3 DNA is TGTGCCAGCAGTTTCGGAGGGACTGGAAACACCATATATTTT.

This clone was observed a handful of times. The chain combines TRBV9 with TRBJ2-3; perhaps TRBD2 as D (5 bases). V lost 0 bases and J 1 base, leaving 18 bases between the germline ends. Germline lookup yields CDR1 SGDLS and CDR2 YYNGEE. The CDR3 sequence is 18 residues long. The CDR3 here is CASSVGEPGGSGTDTQYF. The CDR3 DNA sequence: TGTGCCAGCAGCGTAGGAGAACCCGGAGGAAGCGGCACAGATACGCAGTATTTT.

The CDR3 DNA reads as TGTGCCAGCAGCCCAGCCCCTAGGGCGAGGGCCTACGAGCAGTACTTC. Its protein is CASSPAPRARAYEQYF. The genes are TRBV9 and TRBJ2-7; perhaps TRBD2 as D (5 bases). Germline V gene data show CDR1 as SGDLS and CDR2 as YYNGEE. This CDR3 has 16 residues. V lost 4 bases and J 2 bases, leaving 19 bases between the germline ends.

The rearrangement joins TRBV30 to TRBJ2-2, with D unclear. The CDR3 length is 11 residues. Germline V lookup: CDR1 GTSNPN, CDR2 SVGIG (reference sequence). Between the trimmed V and J ends, which lost 5 bases and 3 bases, there was a span of 4 bases. The CDR3 DNA reads as TGTGCCTGGGCAGACACCGGGGAGCTGTTTTTT. Translating gives CAWADTGELFF.

The chain employs TRBV4-2 and TRBJ1-5, with 8 bases aligning to TRBD1. The germline V gene encodes CDR1 LGHNA and CDR2 YNFKEQ. Unmatched junction bases numbered 7, after V lost 3 bases and J lost 3 bases. This CDR3 spans 16 amino acids. The CDR3 DNA reads TGTGCCAGCAGCCAGCAGACAGGGGACGCCAATCAGCCCCAGCATTTT. Translation: CASSQQTGDANQPQHF.

This chain links TRBV14 with TRBJ1-2, with D possibly matching TRBD1 (5 bases). Trimming left V 2 bases short and J 0 bases short, with 16 bases between. Germline values: CDR1 SGHDN, CDR2 FVKESK. The CDR3 extends over 17 amino acids. The CDR3 sequence: CASSQLPGVDTNYGYTF. The CDR3 coding sequence is TGTGCCAGCAGCCAACTGCCGGGGGTCGATACTAACTATGGCTACACCTTC.

This chain links TRBV7-2 with TRBJ2-7; D is possibly TRBD2 (5 bases). Trimming cost V 7 bases and J 6 bases, with 16 bases left between them. CDR3 length equals 13 residues. Germline V gives CDR1 SGHTA, CDR2 FQGNSA. The DNA for the CDR3 is TGTGCCAGCACCCCACTATTCGGAGGCGAGCAGTACTTC. Its protein is CASTPLFGGEQYF.

J is TRBJ1-5 and V is TRBV19, with D maybe TRBD1 (5 bases). Germline V gene sequence: CDR1 LNHDA, CDR2 SQIVND (reference sequence). V was clipped by 7 bases and J by 4 bases, with 20 bases between them. The CDR3 sequence is 16 residues long. This chain's CDR3 is CASTSGGPNPNQPQHF. CDR3 in DNA: TGTGCCAGTACCAGCGGGGGTCCCAACCCTAATCAGCCCCAGCATTTT.

This sequence joins TRBV7-9 and TRBJ1-2, with 7 bases lining up with TRBD1. The J segment lost 8 bases and the V segment lost 8 bases, leaving 8 bases of the junction unmatched. The CDR3 runs 12 residues. Germline V CDR1 and CDR2: SEHNR, FQNEAQ (reference sequence). CDR3 coding DNA: TGTGCCAGCGGTGACAGGGTCAACGGCTACACCTTC. Amino acid sequence: CASGDRVNGYTF.

The V gene is TRBV5-1, the J gene TRBJ2-2; 8 nucleotides agree with TRBD1. CDR1 is SGHRS and CDR2 is YFSETQ in the germline V gene. The length of the CDR3 is 16 residues. Losses at the gene ends were 0 bases for V and 4 bases for J; bases not matched to a gene: 5. CDR3 protein: CASSLVGTGRTGELFF. The DNA for the CDR3 is TGCGCCAGCAGCTTGGTCGGGACAGGTCGCACCGGGGAGCTGTTTTTT. Supplemented by reference TRBV5-1 and TRBJ2-2, the full variable domain reads KAGVTQTPRYLIKTRGQQVTLSCSPISGHRSVSWYQQTPGQGLQFLFEYFSETQRNKGNFPGRFSGRQFSNSRSEMNVSTLELGDSALYLCASSLVGTGRTGELFFGEGSRLTVL.

J is TRBJ1-4 and V is TRBV4-3; D remains unclear. Germline CDR1 LGHNA, CDR2 YSLEER. With 0 bases removed from V and 6 bases from J, the gap between germline ends came to 17 bases. The CDR3 is 17 residues long. The CDR3 here is CASSQDGVDHRDEKLFF. For the CDR3, the DNA is TGCGCCAGCAGCCAAGATGGGGTGGACCACCGAGATGAAAAACTGTTTTTT.

The rearrangement links TRBV10-3 to TRBJ2-2; no clear D. The CDR3 is made up of 13 amino acids. The V gene lost 2 bases and the J gene lost 9 bases, with 10 bases spanning the gap. In germline, CDR1 is ENHRY, CDR2 SYGVKD. CDR3 coding DNA: TGTGCCATCAGTGAGGACAATCTCCGGGAGCTGTTTTTT. Translating it yields CAISEDNLRELFF.

This sequence joins TRBV6-5 and TRBJ2-7, with 11 bases aligning to TRBD1. The CDR3 runs to 15 residues. Germline loops: CDR1 MNHEY, CDR2 SVGAGI. V was clipped by 5 bases and J by 0 bases; unmatched bases: 3. The CDR3 DNA follows: TGTGCCAGCAGTCGGGACAGGGGGACCTCCTACGAGCAGTACTTC. This encodes CASSRDRGTSYEQYF.

The chain has TRBV28 and TRBJ1-1, with D possibly TRBD1 on 5 matching bases. From germline, CDR1 is MDHEN and CDR2 SYDVKM. The CDR3 runs to 14 residues. The ends were cut back, 6 bases at V and 5 bases at J, with 16 bases in the middle. CDR3 amino acids: CASSPGGGWTEAFF. The CDR3 DNA is TGTGCCAGCAGCCCCGGCGGGGGATGGACTGAAGCTTTCTTT.

The chain links TRBV7-2 to TRBJ2-2; TRBD1 matches 11 bases. The CDR3 covers 17 residues. Germline V CDR1 and CDR2: SGHTA, FQGNSA. J was trimmed by 4 bases and V by 3 bases; bases with no gene match: 7. As DNA, the CDR3 is TGTGCCAGCAGCTTGGGATTTGGGACAGGGGGCACCGGGGAGCTGTTTTTT. Residues: CASSLGFGTGGTGELFF.

V usage is TRBV6-5 and J usage is TRBJ2-2; D might be TRBD1 or TRBD2, each matching 6 bases. CDR3 length: 15 residues. The V end was cut by 5 bases, the J end by 4 bases, with 14 bases between. CDR1 is MNHEY and CDR2 is SVGAGI in the germline V gene. The CDR3: CASSHDKGGTGELFF. The CDR3 nucleotides are TGTGCCAGCAGTCACGACAAGGGGGGCACCGGGGAGCTGTTTTTT.

The chain couples TRBV7-9 to TRBJ1-2, with 9 nucleotides matching TRBD1. The CDR3 extends over 14 amino acids. After removal of 4 bases from V and 6 bases from J, the junction contained 6 bases not matched to a gene. From germline, CDR1 is SEHNR and CDR2 FQNEAQ (reference sequence). DNA of the CDR3: TGTGCCAGCAGCTCCGGGACAGGGATCAATGGCTACACCTTC. Amino acids: CASSSGTGINGYTF.

The chain couples TRBV4-3 to TRBJ2-7; TRBD2 matches at 11 bases. The CDR3 is made up of 15 amino acids. With V trimmed by 1 base and J by 4 bases, 3 bases remained unmatched. Germline V lookup: CDR1 LGHNA, CDR2 YSLEER. CDR3 coding DNA: TGCGCCAGCAGCCAAGCCGGGACTAGCGGTTACGAGCAGTACTTC. Translated, it gives CASSQAGTSGYEQYF.

This chain links TRBV28 with TRBJ1-1; D unclear. Germline lookup yields CDR1 MDHEN and CDR2 SYDVKM. CDR3 length equals 13 residues. V was shortened by 1 base and J by 0 bases, with 3 bases between the two germline ends. CDR3 bases: TGTGCCAGCAGTTTATTCATGAACACTGAAGCTTTCTTT. It encodes CASSLFMNTEAFF.

The chain joins TRBV30 to TRBJ2-2, with D possibly matching TRBD1 (6 bases). Germline V gene lookup returns CDR1 GTSNPN and CDR2 SVGIG (reference sequence). This CDR3 spans 13 amino acids. V was clipped by 5 bases and J by 6 bases, with 13 bases between them. The CDR3 spells CAWHYRASGELFF. Here the CDR3 DNA reads TGTGCCTGGCACTACAGGGCTTCCGGGGAGCTGTTTTTT.

CDR3 sequence: CASSSPRGSYNSPLHF. In DNA, the CDR3 is TGTGCCAGCAGCTCCCCCAGAGGTTCCTATAATTCACCCCTCCACTTT. The J gene is TRBJ1-6, the V gene TRBV7-2; unclear D gene. Germline CDR1 and CDR2: SGHTA and FQGNSA. The V and J ends lost 4 bases and 1 base respectively, with 11 bases between them. CDR3 length: 16 residues. The variable domain in full, completed from reference TRBV7-2 and TRBJ1-6, reads GAGVSQSPSNKVTEKGKDVELRCDPISGHTALYWYRQSLGQGLEFLIYFQGNSAPDKSGLPSDRFSAERTGGSVSTLTIQRTQQEDSAVYLCASSSPRGSYNSPLHFGNGTRLTVT.

The chain combines TRBV7-2 with TRBJ2-1; 9 bases are shared with TRBD2. CDR1 is SGHTA, CDR2 FQGNSA, per germline. After removal of 1 base from V and 9 bases from J, the junction contained 10 bases not matched to a gene. CDR3 length: 16 residues. The CDR3 loop is CASSLVEAGGPVEQFF. CDR3 bases: TGTGCCAGCAGCTTAGTTGAGGCGGGAGGGCCTGTTGAGCAGTTCTTC.

This clone is a singleton in its sample. The chain couples TRBV18 to TRBJ1-4; TRBD1 aligns across 10 bases. The length of the CDR3 is 17 residues. V lost 3 bases, J lost 1 base, and 5 bases stayed unmatched. Germline V gives CDR1 KGHSH, CDR2 LQKENI. CDR3 sequence reads: CASSPRQGAETNEKLFF. The CDR3 coding sequence is TGTGCCAGCTCACCTCGACAGGGGGCAGAAACTAATGAAAAACTGTTTTTT.

CDR3 in amino acids: CASSKVVGPYEQYF. The CDR3 region has the DNA TGTGCCAGCAGCAAAGTGGTAGGGCCCTACGAGCAGTACTTC. J is TRBJ2-7 and V is TRBV21-1. TRBV21-1 is a documented pseudogene. This CDR3 comprises 14 residues.

V is TRBV19 and J is TRBJ1-5; 8 positions agree with TRBD1. Looked up from germline, CDR1 is LNHDA and CDR2 is SQIVND (reference sequence). There are 14 residues in the CDR3. Unmatched junction bases numbered 0, after V lost 0 bases and J lost 5 bases. CDR3 coding DNA: TGTGCCAGTAGTATAGAACAGGGGGATCAGCCCCAGCATTTT. Translating it yields CASSIEQGDQPQHF.

This clone appeared a single time. The CDR3, as DNA: TGTGCCAGTAGTATCCTAGCGGCTGGACCTGGGGCCAACGTCCTGACTTTC. Its protein is CASSILAAGPGANVLTF. The chain recombines TRBV19 with TRBJ2-6, with 7 bases matching TRBD2. Germline CDR1 reads LNHDA; CDR2 reads SQIVND (reference sequence). The J segment lost 2 bases and the V segment lost 3 bases, leaving 7 bases of the junction unmatched. The CDR3 loop spans 17 amino acids. Using reference TRBV19 and TRBJ2-6 for the parts outside the CDR3, the full variable domain is DGGITQSPKYLFRKEGQNVTLSCEQNLNHDAMYWYRQDPGQGLRLIYYSQIVNDFQKGDIAEGYSVSREKKESFPLTVTSAQKNPTAFYLCASSILAAGPGANVLTFGAGSRLTVL.